The entry below describes one TCR beta chain. The record originates from a study of T cells in narcolepsy. The germline V gene encodes CDR1 SGHNT and CDR2 YENEEA. The CDR3 runs 15 residues. V shed 4 bases and J 2 bases; nucleotides not matched to a gene: 5. The table came from immunoSEQ multiplex PCR; TCRdb's copy has only in-frame clones and leaves some out. The sample has 34,000 or so clones, under 85% seen once. The TCR sequence derives from a human donor in good health. Specimen: memory (CD45RA-) CD4+ T cells from blood. The V gene is TRBV11-3, the J gene TRBJ2-7, with 10 bases lining up with TRBD1. CDR3 DNA sequence: TGTGCCAGCAGCTCTGGAGGACAGGGGGCCTACGAGCAGTACTTC. Translating it yields CASSSGGQGAYEQYF.